This TCR beta chain came from a study of shared clonotypes between healthy human individuals. The study's findings and limits: Sharing across four donors was seen in approximately 5.2% of naive CD4 clonotypes.

From germline, CDR1 is SGHTA and CDR2 FQGNSA. V dropped 5 bases and J dropped 4 bases, with 20 bases sitting between them. This CDR3 has 16 residues. Some clones are missing from TCRdb's copy, which holds only in-frame ones; the method was immunoSEQ multiplex PCR. The repertoire has roughly 2.2 million clones, under 95% of them found once; the top ten carry around 0.35%. The sample holds a few counts of this clone. Its target is not known. This rearrangement joins TRBV7-2 to TRBJ2-5; D possibly matches TRBD1 or TRBD2 (5 bases each). Material: naive CD4+ T cells from PBMCs. Subset in this sample: CD45RA+ positively selected. This TCR was sampled from a man aged 18 to 29 in good health. Some clones in this sample may be carry-over from other donors' samples. CDR3 sequence: CASSPDSGARGETQYF. DNA of the CDR3: TGTGCCAGCAGCCCCGACTCCGGGGCCCGGGGAGAGACCCAGTACTTC.